These T cell receptor beta chains were read from a single sample in a study of cytomegalovirus exposure and HLA in healthy donors. Repertoires were generated with immunoSEQ multiplex PCR, while TCRdb's copy carries only in-frame clones and drops some. The sample's table shows about 130,000 clones. Sequences were obtained from PBMCs. Source of these receptors: a man in his late teens or twenties in good health and CMV-seronegative. Each CDR3 is given with its conserved first and last residue. D genes are given only for firm matches.

TRBD2,TRBV5-1,TRBJ2-1,CASSTSGGYNEQFF,TGCGCCAGCAGCACTAGCGGGGGGTACAATGAGCAGTTCTTC
NA,TRBV18,TRBJ1-1,CASSPPGGNTEAFF,TGTGCCAGCTCACCGCCGGGAGGGAACACTGAAGCTTTCTTT
NA,TRBV6-1,TRBJ1-2,CASSASTTGPANYGYTF,TGTGCCAGCAGTGCCTCTACAACAGGGCCCGCTAACTATGGCTACACCTTC
NA,TRBV4-1,TRBJ1-1,CASSQDWEDTEAFF,TGCGCCAGCAGCCAAGATTGGGAGGATACTGAAGCTTTCTTT
TRBD1,TRBV18,TRBJ1-1,CASSPRTGDTEAFF,TGTGCCAGCTCACCGCGGACAGGGGACACTGAAGCTTTCTTT
NA,TRBV6-1,TRBJ2-1,CASTRGGPYNEQFF,TGTGCCAGCACGAGGGGGGGACCCTACAATGAGCAGTTCTTC
TRBD2,TRBV19,TRBJ2-1,CASSIVSGRTYNEQFF,TGTGCCAGTAGTATAGTTAGCGGGAGGACCTACAATGAGCAGTTCTTC
TRBD2,TRBV5-1,TRBJ2-7,CASTPSGNSGEQYF,TGCGCCAGCACCCCAAGCGGGAACTCGGGCGAGCAGTACTTC
NA,TRBV7-3,TRBJ1-1,CASSLGGPRNTEAFF,TGTGCCAGCAGCTTAGGTGGCCCCAGGAACACTGAAGCTTTCTTT
NA,TRBV6-5,TRBJ1-1,CASRGTENTEAFF,TGTGCCAGTCGTGGAACAGAGAACACTGAAGCTTTCTTT
TRBD1,TRBV7-3,TRBJ1-1,CASSSGQGTEAFF,TGTGCCAGCAGCTCGGGACAGGGGACTGAAGCTTTCTTT
NA,TRBV15,TRBJ1-2,CATSRDWVGSYYGYTF,TGTGCCACCAGCAGAGATTGGGTGGGCAGCTACTATGGCTACACCTTC
NA,TRBV5-1,TRBJ1-6,CASSLGPAQDSPLHF,TGCGCCAGCAGCCTCGGGCCCGCACAGGATTCACCCCTCCACTTT
NA,TRBV30,TRBJ2-7,CAWRGTLSSYEQYF,TGTGCCTGGAGAGGGACTCTTAGCTCCTACGAGCAGTACTTC
TRBD1,TRBV9,TRBJ1-3,CASSTQSGGGNTIYF,TGTGCCAGCAGCACTCAATCAGGGGGTGGAAACACCATATATTTT
NA,TRBV11-3,TRBJ1-1,CASSPPGSTEAFF,TGTGCCAGCAGCCCCCCAGGGTCCACTGAAGCTTTCTTT
NA,TRBV19,TRBJ1-2,CASSIEGDRGGYTF,TGTGCCAGTAGTATAGAAGGAGACCGGGGAGGCTACACCTTC
NA,TRBV9,TRBJ1-3,CASSLGHSGNTIYF,TGTGCCAGCAGCCTGGGACATTCTGGAAACACCATATATTTT
NA,TRBV27,TRBJ2-1,CASSGGYEQFF,TGTGCCAGCAGTGGGGGCTATGAGCAGTTCTTC
TRBD1,TRBV6-5,TRBJ2-7,CASSYSLTGVSEQYF,TGTGCCAGCAGTTACTCGCTGACAGGGGTGAGCGAGCAGTACTTC
NA,TRBV9,TRBJ2-7,CASSVGGGALHEQYF,TGTGCCAGCAGCGTAGGGGGGGGCGCTTTGCACGAGCAGTACTTC
TRBD1,TRBV11-2,TRBJ1-2,CASSPGQLNYGYTF,TGTGCCAGCAGCCCGGGACAGCTCAACTATGGCTACACCTTC
TRBD1,TRBV18,TRBJ1-5,CASSQTGAQPQHF,TGTGCCAGCTCACAGACAGGGGCTCAGCCCCAGCATTTT
NA,TRBV2,TRBJ2-7,CASRATTRAEVYEQYF,TGTGCCAGCAGAGCCACAACTAGAGCGGAGGTCTACGAGCAGTACTTC
NA,TRBV28,TRBJ2-7,CASTLLGGYEQYF,TGTGCCAGCACCCTCCTGGGAGGCTACGAGCAGTACTTC
NA,TRBV5-6,TRBJ2-7,CASSAQGSGDEQYF,TGTGCCAGCAGTGCACAGGGAAGCGGCGACGAGCAGTACTTC
NA,TRBV5-6,TRBJ2-5,CASSSGRRRLTVETQYF,TGTGCCAGCAGCTCAGGACGGAGGAGACTGACTGTGGAGACCCAGTACTTC
TRBD1,TRBV30,TRBJ1-5,CAWSVGTDQPQHF,TGTGCCTGGAGTGTAGGGACAGATCAGCCCCAGCATTTT
NA,TRBV27,TRBJ2-1,CASSLFAGAKGLALHNEQFF,TGTGCCAGCAGTTTATTCGCTGGGGCCAAGGGCTTGGCTCTACACAATGAGCAGTTCTTC
TRBD2,TRBV29-1,TRBJ2-1,CSVVLAGGPGEQFF,TGCAGCGTTGTTCTAGCGGGAGGGCCTGGGGAGCAGTTCTTC
NA,TRBV20-1,TRBJ2-7,CSAREGPEQYF,TGCAGTGCTAGAGAGGGGCCCGAGCAGTACTTC
NA,TRBV6-1,TRBJ2-5,CASSEFGGSETQYF,TGTGCCAGCAGTGAATTCGGAGGTTCCGAGACCCAGTACTTC
NA,TRBV9,TRBJ1-2,CASLGLLGYGYTF,TGTGCCAGCTTAGGACTGCTGGGCTATGGCTACACCTTC
NA,TRBV2,TRBJ1-5,CASRVGSSLTPQPQHF,TGTGCCAGCAGGGTGGGGAGCTCCCTAACCCCCCAGCCCCAGCATTTT
NA,TRBV18,TRBJ1-2,CASSPPSKGVNYGYTF,TGTGCCAGCTCACCACCTTCGAAGGGGGTGAACTATGGCTACACCTTC
NA,TRBV27,TRBJ2-7,CASSSPGSSYEQYF,TGTGCCAGCAGTTCCCCGGGAAGTTCCTACGAGCAGTACTTC
TRBD1,TRBV6-1,TRBJ2-7,CASSTTGGKAYEQYF,TGTGCCAGCAGCACTACAGGGGGGAAAGCCTACGAGCAGTACTTC
NA,TRBV19,TRBJ1-5,CASSLRRNQPQHF,TGTGCCAGTAGTCTTCGCAGGAATCAGCCCCAGCATTTT
TRBD1,TRBV10-3,TRBJ1-5,CAISTGESFNQPQHF,TGTGCCATCAGCACAGGGGAGAGCTTTAATCAGCCCCAGCATTTT
NA,TRBV19,TRBJ1-1,CASRARRGTEAFF,TGTGCCAGTAGGGCTCGACGGGGCACTGAAGCTTTCTTT
NA,TRBV5-1,TRBJ2-5,CASSPRQSYQETQYF,TGCGCCAGCAGCCCGAGGCAGAGTTACCAAGAGACCCAGTACTTC
NA,TRBV5-6,TRBJ1-1,CASSFSSEGNTEAFF,TGTGCCAGCAGCTTCTCTAGTGAAGGAAACACTGAAGCTTTCTTT
NA,TRBV18,TRBJ1-3,CASSPSTTSGNTIYF,TGTGCCAGCTCACCTAGCACGACCTCTGGAAACACCATATATTTT
TRBD1,TRBV9,TRBJ1-6,CASSVTGGNSPLHF,TGTGCCAGCAGCGTAACAGGGGGAAATTCACCCCTCCACTTT